This is a list of T cell receptor beta chains from one sample in a study of shared clonotypes between healthy human individuals. Sequenced by immunoSEQ multiplex PCR; TCRdb stores in-frame clones only, minus some. Here the sample spans about 2,500,000 clones, 90% to 95% being singletons. Sequencing was done on a sample of naive CD4+ T cells sorted from blood. These receptors were taken from a man aged 18 to 30 in good health. The CDR3 runs from the conserved cysteine through the conserved F or W. Each record gives: V gene, J gene, clone size, D gene, CDR3 DNA, CDR3 protein. A D gene is named only where the DNA matches it firmly. Clone size, where shown, is once, few, many, or a class for clones that have expanded.

TRBV6-1	TRBJ2-7	.	TRBD2	TGTGCCAGCAGAACGACCGGGACTAGCTACGAGCAGTACTTC	CASRTTGTSYEQYF
TRBV7-2	TRBJ2-7	.	.	TGTGCCAGCAGCTCGGACTACCTGCGCCTGTACGAGCAGTACTTC	CASSSDYLRLYEQYF
TRBV6-1	TRBJ2-7	.	.	TGTGCCAGCAGTGAAACACAGGTGTGGGAGCAGTACTTC	CASSETQVWEQYF
TRBV6-1	TRBJ1-2	.	.	TGTGCCAGCAGTGAACCGGGGGCGGTCTATGGCTACACCTTC	CASSEPGAVYGYTF
TRBV25-1	TRBJ1-1	.	.	TGTGCCAGCAGTGAATCCACGATAGGGACGGTTACTGAAGCTTTCTTT	CASSESTIGTVTEAFF
TRBV20-1	TRBJ2-3	.	.	TGCAGTGCTAGTTGGGCAGATACGCAGTATTTT	CSASWADTQYF
TRBV7-2	TRBJ2-7	.	.	TGTGCCAGCAGCTTAGACCCGGGTGAGCAGTACTTC	CASSLDPGEQYF
TRBV2	TRBJ2-3	.	TRBD2	TGTGCCAGCAGTAGACTAGCGGCGACAGATACGCAGTATTTT	CASSRLAATDTQYF
TRBV2	TRBJ2-7	.	.	TGTGCCAGCAGGCCCGAAAACTACGAGCAGTACTTC	CASRPENYEQYF
TRBV12-5	TRBJ2-7	.	TRBD1	TGTGCTAGTGGAACAGACAGGGCCCACGAGCAGTACTTC	CASGTDRAHEQYF
TRBV5-1	TRBJ1-2	.	.	TGCGCCAGCAGCCAACAGCGTCCCAACTATGGCTACACCTTC	CASSQQRPNYGYTF
TRBV30	TRBJ1-5	few	.	TGTGCCTGGAGCCGGGACATCAATCAGCCCCAGCATTTT	CAWSRDINQPQHF
TRBV6-5	TRBJ2-7	.	TRBD1	TGTGCCAGCAGTGGGGGGACAGGGGGTAGGCAGTACTTC	CASSGGTGGRQYF
TRBV5-1	TRBJ2-3	.	.	TGCGCCAGCAGCGTTGGGTTTAATGTTGGTACGCAGTATTTT	CASSVGFNVGTQYF
TRBV28	TRBJ1-1	.	.	TGTGCCAGCAGTCCACCGTATACCGGGTTAAAAGCTTTCTTT	CASSPPYTGLKAFF
TRBV6-5	TRBJ2-7	.	TRBD1	TGTGCCAGCAGCCGGACAGGGAAGGGCTACGAGCAGTACTTC	CASSRTGKGYEQYF